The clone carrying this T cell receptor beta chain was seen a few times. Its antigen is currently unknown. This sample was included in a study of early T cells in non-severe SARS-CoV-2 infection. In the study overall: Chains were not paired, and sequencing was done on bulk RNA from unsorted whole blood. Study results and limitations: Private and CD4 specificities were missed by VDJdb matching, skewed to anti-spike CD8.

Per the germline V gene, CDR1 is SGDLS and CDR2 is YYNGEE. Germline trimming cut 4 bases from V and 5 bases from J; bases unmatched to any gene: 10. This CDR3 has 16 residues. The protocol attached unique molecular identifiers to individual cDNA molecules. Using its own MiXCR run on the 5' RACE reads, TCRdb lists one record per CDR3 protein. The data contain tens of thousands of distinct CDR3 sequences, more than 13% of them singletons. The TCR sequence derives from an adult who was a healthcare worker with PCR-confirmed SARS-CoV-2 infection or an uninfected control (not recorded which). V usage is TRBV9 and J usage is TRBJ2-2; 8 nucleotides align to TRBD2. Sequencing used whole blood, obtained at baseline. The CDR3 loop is CASSPTGGATTGELFF. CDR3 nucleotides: TGTGCCAGCAGCCCTACCGGGGGGGCAACGACCGGGGAGCTGTTTTTT.